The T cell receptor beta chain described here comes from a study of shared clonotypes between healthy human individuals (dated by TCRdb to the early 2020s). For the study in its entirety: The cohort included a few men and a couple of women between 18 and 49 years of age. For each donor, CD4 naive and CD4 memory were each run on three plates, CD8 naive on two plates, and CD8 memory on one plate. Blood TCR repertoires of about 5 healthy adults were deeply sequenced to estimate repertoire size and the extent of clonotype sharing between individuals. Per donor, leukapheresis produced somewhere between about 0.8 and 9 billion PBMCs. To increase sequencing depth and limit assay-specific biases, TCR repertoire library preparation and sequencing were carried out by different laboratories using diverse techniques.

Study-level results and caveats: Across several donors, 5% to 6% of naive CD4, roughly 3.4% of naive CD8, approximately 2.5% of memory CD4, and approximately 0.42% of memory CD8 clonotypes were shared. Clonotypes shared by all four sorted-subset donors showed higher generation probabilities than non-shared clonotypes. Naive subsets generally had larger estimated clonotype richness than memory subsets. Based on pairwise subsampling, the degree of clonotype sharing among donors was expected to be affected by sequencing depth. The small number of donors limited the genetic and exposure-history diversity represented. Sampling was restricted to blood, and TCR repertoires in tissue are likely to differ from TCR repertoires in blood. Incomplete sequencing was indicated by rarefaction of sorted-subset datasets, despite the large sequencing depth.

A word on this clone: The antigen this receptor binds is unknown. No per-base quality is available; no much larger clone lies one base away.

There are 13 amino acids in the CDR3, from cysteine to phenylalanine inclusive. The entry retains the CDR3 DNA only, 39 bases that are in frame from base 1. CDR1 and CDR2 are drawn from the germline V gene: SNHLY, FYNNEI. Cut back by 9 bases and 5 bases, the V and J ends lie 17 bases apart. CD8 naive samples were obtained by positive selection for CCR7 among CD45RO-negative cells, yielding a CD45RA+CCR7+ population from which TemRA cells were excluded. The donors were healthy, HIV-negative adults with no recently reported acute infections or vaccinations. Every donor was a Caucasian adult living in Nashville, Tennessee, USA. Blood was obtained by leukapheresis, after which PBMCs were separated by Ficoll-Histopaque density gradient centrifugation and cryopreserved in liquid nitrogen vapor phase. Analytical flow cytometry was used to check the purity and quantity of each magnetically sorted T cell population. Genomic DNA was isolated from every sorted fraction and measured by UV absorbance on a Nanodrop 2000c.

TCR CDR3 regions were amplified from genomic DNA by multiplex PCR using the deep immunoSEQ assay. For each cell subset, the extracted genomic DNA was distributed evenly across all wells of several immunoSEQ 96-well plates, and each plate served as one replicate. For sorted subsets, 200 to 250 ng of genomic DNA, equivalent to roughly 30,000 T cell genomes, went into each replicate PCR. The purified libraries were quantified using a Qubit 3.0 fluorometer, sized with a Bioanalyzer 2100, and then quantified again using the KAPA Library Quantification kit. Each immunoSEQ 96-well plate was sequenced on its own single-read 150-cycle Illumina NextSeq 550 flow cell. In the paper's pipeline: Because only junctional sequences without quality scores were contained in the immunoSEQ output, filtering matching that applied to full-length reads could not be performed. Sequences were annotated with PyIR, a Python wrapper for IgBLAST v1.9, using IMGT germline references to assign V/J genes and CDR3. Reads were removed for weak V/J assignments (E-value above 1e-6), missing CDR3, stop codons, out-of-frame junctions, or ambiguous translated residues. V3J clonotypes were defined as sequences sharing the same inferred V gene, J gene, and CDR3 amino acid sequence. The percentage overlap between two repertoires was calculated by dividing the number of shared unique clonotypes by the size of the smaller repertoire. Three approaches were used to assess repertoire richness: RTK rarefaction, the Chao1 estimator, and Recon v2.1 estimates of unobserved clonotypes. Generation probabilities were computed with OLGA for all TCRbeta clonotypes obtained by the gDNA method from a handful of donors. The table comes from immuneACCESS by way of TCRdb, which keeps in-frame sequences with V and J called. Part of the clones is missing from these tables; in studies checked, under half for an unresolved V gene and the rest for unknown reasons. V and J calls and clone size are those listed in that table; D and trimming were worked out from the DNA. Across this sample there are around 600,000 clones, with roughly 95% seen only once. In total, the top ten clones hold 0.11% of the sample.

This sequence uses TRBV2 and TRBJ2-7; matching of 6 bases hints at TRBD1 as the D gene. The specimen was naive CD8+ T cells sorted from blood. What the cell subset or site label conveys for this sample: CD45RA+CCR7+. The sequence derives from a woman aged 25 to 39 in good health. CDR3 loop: CASREGGSNEQYF. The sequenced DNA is TGTGCCAGTCGGGAAGGGGGTTCCAACGAGCAGTACTTC.